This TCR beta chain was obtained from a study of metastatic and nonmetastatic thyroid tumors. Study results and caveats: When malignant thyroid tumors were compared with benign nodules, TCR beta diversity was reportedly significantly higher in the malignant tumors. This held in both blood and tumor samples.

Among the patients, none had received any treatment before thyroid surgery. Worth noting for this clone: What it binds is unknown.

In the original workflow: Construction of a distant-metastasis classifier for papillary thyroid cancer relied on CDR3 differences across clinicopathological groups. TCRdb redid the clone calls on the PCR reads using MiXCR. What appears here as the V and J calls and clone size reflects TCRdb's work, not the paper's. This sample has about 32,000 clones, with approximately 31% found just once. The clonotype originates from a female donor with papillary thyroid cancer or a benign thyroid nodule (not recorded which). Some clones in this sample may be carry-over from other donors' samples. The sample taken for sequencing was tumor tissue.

The CDR3 here is CASSEMSSDEQYF. CDR3 bases: TGTGCCAGCAGTGAGATGAGTAGTGACGAGCAGTACTTC. This chain joins TRBV28 and TRBJ2-7; no clear D gene. Trimming removed 5 bases from V and 5 bases from J, with 13 bases in between. The CDR3 runs 13 residues. Looked up from germline, CDR1 is MDHEN and CDR2 is SYDVKM.